The T cell receptor beta chain described here comes from a study of radiation and T cells in renal cell carcinoma. Study-wide findings and caveats: In blood, top tumor clones expanded by 2 weeks, shrinking by 4. Without pretreatment biopsies, baseline tumor clonotype presence was undetermined.

Trimming cost V 0 bases and J 10 bases, with 7 bases left between them. The CDR3 spans 12 residues. In germline, CDR1 is SGHNT, CDR2 YYREEE (reference sequence). For this clone: Its cognate antigen is unknown.

Time point in this sample: blood 4 weeks post-SBRT, at nephrectomy. Treatment denoted: 15 Gy SBRT to primary tumor, nephrectomy 4 weeks later. Nephrectomy followed 15 Gy stereotactic body radiation by 4 weeks. Blood was sampled at baseline, 2 weeks and 4 weeks after SBRT. Generated by immunoSEQ multiplex PCR, the TCRdb table keeps only in-frame clones and is missing some. The profile shows about 83,000 clones, 83% of them singletons. Material: blood, obtained from a patient whose treatment included radiotherapy and nephrectomy. This receptor was identified in a woman aged 55-70 years with renal cell carcinoma. V gene TRBV5-4 combines with J gene TRBJ1-4; D gene ambiguous. Here the CDR3 reads CASSLAEGKLFF. CDR3 nucleotides: TGTGCCAGCAGCTTGGCCGAAGGAAAACTGTTTTTT.